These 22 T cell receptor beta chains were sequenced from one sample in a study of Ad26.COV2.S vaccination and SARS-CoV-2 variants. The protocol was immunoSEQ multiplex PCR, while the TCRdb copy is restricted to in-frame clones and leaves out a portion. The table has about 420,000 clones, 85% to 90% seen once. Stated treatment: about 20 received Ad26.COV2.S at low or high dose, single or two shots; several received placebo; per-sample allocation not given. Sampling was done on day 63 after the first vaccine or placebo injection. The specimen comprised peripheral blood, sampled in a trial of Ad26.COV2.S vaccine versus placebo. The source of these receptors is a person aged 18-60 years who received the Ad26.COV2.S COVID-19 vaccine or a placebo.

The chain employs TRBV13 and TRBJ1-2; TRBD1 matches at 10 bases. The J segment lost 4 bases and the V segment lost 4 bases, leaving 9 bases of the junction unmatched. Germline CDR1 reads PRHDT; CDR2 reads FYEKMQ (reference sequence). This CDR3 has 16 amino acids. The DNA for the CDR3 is TGTGCCAGCAGCTCCCAGAGGGACAGGGGTAGCTATGGCTACACCTTC. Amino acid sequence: CASSSQRDRGSYGYTF.

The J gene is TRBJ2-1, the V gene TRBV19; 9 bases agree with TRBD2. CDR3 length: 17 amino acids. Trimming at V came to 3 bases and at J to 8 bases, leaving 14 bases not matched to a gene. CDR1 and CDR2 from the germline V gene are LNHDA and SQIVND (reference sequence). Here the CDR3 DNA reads TGTGCCAGTAGTATCGGTAGCGGGGGCCTGGGGGTTGATGAGCAGTTCTTC. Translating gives CASSIGSGGLGVDEQFF.

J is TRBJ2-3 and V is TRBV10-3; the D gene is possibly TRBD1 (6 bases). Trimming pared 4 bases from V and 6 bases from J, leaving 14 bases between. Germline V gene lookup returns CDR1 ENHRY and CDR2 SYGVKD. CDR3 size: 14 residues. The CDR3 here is CAISGTNRADTQYF. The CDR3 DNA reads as TGTGCCATCAGTGGGACGAACAGGGCGGATACGCAGTATTTT.

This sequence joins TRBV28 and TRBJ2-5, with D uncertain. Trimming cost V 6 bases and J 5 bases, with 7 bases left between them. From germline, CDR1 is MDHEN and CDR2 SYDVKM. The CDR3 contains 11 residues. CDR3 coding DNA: TGTGCCAGCAGGGGTCGGGAGACCCAGTACTTC. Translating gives CASRGRETQYF. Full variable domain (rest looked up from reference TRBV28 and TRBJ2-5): DVKVTQSSRYLVKRTGEKVFLECVQDMDHENMFWYRQDPGLGLRLIYFSYDVKMKEKGDIPEGYSVSREKKERFSLILESASTNQTSMYLCASRGRETQYFGPGTRLLVL.

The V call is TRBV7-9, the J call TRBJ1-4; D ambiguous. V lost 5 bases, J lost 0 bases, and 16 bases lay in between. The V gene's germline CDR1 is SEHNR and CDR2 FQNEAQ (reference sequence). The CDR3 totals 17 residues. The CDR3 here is CASSPRTGDATNEKLFF. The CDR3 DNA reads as TGTGCCAGCAGCCCTAGGACCGGTGACGCAACTAATGAAAAACTGTTTTTT. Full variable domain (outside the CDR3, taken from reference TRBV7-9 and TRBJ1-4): DTGVSQNPRHKITKRGQNVTFRCDPISEHNRLYWYRQTLGQGPEFLTYFQNEAQLEKSRLLSDRFSAERPKGSFSTLEIQRTEQGDSAMYLCASSPRTGDATNEKLFFGSGTQLSVL.

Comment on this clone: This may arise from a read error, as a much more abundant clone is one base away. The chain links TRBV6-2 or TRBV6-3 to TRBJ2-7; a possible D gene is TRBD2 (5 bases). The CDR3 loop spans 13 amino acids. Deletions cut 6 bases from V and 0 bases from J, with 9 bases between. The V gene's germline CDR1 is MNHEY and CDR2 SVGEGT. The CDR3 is CASSSGVSYEQYF. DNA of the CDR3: TGTGCCAGCAGCTCCGGGGTCTCCTACGAGCAGTACTTC.

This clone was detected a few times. The CDR3 DNA follows: TGTGCCAGCAGCTCGGGTGGGGCCAGCTCCTACGAGCAGTACTTC. The encoded protein is CASSSGGASSYEQYF. The chain combines TRBV7-8 with TRBJ2-7; D is possibly TRBD1 (5 bases). V was shortened by 4 bases and J by 0 bases, with 13 bases between the two germline ends. Germline-derived CDR1 and CDR2 are SGHVS and FQNEAQ. The CDR3 is 15 residues long.

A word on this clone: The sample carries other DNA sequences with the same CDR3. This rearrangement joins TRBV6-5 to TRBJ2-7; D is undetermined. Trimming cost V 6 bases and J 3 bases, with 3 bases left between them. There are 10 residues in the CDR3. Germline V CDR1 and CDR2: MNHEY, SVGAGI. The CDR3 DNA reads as TGTGCCAGCAGGGGCTACGAGCAGTACTTC. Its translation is CASRGYEQYF.

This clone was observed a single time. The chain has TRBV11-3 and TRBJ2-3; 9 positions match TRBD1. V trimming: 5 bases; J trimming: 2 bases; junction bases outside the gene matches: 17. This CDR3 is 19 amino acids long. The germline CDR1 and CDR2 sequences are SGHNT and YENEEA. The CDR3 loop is CASSPGTGPGIAFTDTQYF. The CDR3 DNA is TGTGCCAGCAGCCCGGGGACAGGGCCGGGTATAGCGTTCACAGATACGCAGTATTTT. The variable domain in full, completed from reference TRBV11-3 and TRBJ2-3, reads EAGVVQSPRYKIIEKKQPVAFWCNPISGHNTLYWYLQNLGQGPELLIRYENEEAVDDSQLPKDRFSAERLKGVDSTLKIQPAELGDSAVYLCASSPGTGPGIAFTDTQYFGPGTRLTVL.

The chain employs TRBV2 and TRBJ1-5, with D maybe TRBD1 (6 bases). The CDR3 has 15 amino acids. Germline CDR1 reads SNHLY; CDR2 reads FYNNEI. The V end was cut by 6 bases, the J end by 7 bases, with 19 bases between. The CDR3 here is CASRMDRALKQPQHF. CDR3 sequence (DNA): TGTGCCAGCAGGATGGACAGAGCCTTAAAACAGCCCCAGCATTTT.

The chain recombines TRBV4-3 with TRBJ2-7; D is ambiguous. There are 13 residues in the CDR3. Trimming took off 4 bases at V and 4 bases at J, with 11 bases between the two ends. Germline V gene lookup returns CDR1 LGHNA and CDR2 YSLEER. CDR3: CASSRTVQYEQYF. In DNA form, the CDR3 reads TGCGCCAGCAGCCGGACGGTCCAATACGAGCAGTACTTC.

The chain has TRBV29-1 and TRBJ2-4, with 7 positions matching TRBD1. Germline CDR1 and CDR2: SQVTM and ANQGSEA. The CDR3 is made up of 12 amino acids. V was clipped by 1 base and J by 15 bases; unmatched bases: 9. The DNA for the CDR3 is TGCAGCGTTGAAGGCCAGGGGGAGCCACGGTACTTC. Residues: CSVEGQGEPRYF.

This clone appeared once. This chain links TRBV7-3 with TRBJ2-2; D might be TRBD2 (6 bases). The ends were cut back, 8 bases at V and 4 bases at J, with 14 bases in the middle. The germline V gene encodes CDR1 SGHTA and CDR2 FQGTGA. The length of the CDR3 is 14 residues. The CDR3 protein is CASGTDGSTGELFF. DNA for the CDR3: TGTGCCAGCGGTACGGACGGGAGCACCGGGGAGCTGTTTTTT.

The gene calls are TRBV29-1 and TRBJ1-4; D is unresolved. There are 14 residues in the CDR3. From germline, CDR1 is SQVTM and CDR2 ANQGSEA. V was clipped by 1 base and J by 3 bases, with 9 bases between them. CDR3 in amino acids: CSVEVSGPNEKLFF. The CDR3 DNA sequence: TGCAGCGTTGAAGTGTCCGGACCTAATGAAAAACTGTTTTTT.

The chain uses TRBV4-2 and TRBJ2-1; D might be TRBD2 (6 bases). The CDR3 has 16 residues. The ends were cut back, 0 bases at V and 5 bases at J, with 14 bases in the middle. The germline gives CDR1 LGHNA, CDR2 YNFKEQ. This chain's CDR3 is CASSQEDSGQNNEQFF. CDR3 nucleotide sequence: TGTGCCAGCAGCCAAGAAGATAGCGGACAAAACAATGAGCAGTTCTTC.

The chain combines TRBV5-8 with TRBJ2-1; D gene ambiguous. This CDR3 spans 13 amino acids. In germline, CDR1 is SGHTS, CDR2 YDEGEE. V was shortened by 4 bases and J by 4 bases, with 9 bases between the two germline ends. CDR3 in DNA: TGTGCCAGCAGCCGCTTAACTTACAATGAGCAGTTCTTC. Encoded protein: CASSRLTYNEQFF. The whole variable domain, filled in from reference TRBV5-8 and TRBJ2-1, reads EAGVTQSPTHLIKTRGQQATLRCSPISGHTSVYWYQQALGLGLQFLLWYDEGEERNRGNFPPRFSGRQFPNYSSELNVNALELEDSALYLCASSRLTYNEQFFGPGTRLTVL.

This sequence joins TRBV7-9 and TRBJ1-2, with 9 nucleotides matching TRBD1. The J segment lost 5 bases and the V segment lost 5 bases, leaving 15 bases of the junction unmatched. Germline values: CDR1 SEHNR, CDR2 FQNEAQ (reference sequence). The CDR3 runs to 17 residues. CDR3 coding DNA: TGTGCCAGCAGCCCTCGGACAGGGGAAATTAACTGGTATGGCTACACCTTC. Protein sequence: CASSPRTGEINWYGYTF. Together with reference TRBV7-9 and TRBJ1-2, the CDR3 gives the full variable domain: DTGVSQNPRHKITKRGQNVTFRCDPISEHNRLYWYRQTLGQGPEFLTYFQNEAQLEKSRLLSDRFSAERPKGSFSTLEIQRTEQGDSAMYLCASSPRTGEINWYGYTFGSGTRLTVV.

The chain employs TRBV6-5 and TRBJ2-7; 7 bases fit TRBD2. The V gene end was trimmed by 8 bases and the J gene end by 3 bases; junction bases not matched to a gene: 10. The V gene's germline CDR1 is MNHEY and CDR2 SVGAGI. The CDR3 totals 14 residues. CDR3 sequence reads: CASGLAGAYYEQYF. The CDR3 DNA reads TGTGCCAGCGGGTTAGCGGGCGCCTACTACGAGCAGTACTTC.

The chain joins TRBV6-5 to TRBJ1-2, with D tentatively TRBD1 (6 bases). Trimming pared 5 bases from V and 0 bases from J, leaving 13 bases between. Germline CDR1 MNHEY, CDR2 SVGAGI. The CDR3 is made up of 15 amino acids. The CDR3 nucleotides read TGTGCCAGCAGTCCGTCGGACAGTACTAACTATGGCTACACCTTC. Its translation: CASSPSDSTNYGYTF.

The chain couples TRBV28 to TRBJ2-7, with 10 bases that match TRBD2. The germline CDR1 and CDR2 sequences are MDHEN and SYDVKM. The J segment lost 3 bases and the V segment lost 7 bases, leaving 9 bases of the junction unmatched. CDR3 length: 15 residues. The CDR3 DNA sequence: TGTGCCAGCAACCCCGGGGCTAGCGGGGGCTACGAGCAGTACTTC. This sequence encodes CASNPGASGGYEQYF.

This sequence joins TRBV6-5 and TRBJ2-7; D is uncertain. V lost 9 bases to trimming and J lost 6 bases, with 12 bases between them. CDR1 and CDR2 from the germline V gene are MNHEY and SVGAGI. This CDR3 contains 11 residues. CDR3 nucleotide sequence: TGTGCCAGTGGATTACCGACCGAGCAGTACTTC. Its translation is CASGLPTEQYF.

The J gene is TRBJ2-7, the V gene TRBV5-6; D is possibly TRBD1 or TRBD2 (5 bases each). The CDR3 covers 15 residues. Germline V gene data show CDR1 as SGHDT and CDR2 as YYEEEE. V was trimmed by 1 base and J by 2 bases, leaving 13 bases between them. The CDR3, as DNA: TGTGCCAGCAGCTTGCATGCCGGGGCTCCCTACGAGCAGTACTTC. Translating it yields CASSLHAGAPYEQYF.